The 15 T cell receptor beta chains given below trace back to one sample, sequenced in a study of blood T cell repertoires in COVID-19. Using immunoSEQ multiplex PCR, the repertoire was profiled, and TCRdb retains in-frame clones only, with some absent. This sample yields about 160,000 clones, of which 70% to 90% are seen a single time; 5.5% to 7% belongs to the top ten. Material for sequencing was peripheral blood. The receptors come from a man aged 45-65 years with active or convalescent COVID-19.

The genes are TRBV11-3 and TRBJ1-6; D perhaps matches TRBD1 (5 bases). This CDR3 is built from 15 residues. Trimming removed 2 bases from V and 0 bases from J, with 5 bases in between. CDR1 and CDR2 from the germline V gene are SGHNT and YENEEA. CDR3 nucleotides: TGTGCCAGCAGCTTAAGGGGCTCCTATAATTCACCCCTCCACTTT. Amino acid sequence: CASSLRGSYNSPLHF.

V and J are TRBV27 and TRBJ2-1, with TRBD2 identical over 10 bases. This CDR3 comprises 15 residues. CDR1 is MNHEY and CDR2 is SMNVEV in the germline V gene (reference sequence). V was clipped by 5 bases and J by 4 bases; unmatched bases: 5. The CDR3: CASSRLSGGYNEQFF. The CDR3 DNA is TGTGCCAGCAGTAGACTTAGCGGGGGGTACAATGAGCAGTTCTTC.

The V call is TRBV14, the J call TRBJ1-1; D is ambiguous. This CDR3 spans 14 amino acids. Germline loops: CDR1 SGHDN, CDR2 FVKESK. V was pared by 3 bases and J by 3 bases, with 11 bases between. The CDR3, as DNA: TGTGCCAGCAGCCATACACCGGGAGACACTGAAGCTTTCTTT. Residues: CASSHTPGDTEAFF.

The genes are TRBV12-3 or TRBV12-4 and TRBJ1-3; TRBD1 matches 7 bases. Losses at the gene ends were 5 bases for V and 10 bases for J; bases not matched to a gene: 8. The CDR3 runs 13 residues. Here the CDR3 DNA reads TGTGCCAGCAGTAGAGAAACAGGGGATACCATATATTTT. Residues: CASSRETGDTIYF.

This clone was detected only a few times. The DNA for the CDR3 is TGCGCCAGCAGCCAAGATTCCTATAGGGGCCAGCCCCAGCATTTT. The encoded protein is CASSQDSYRGQPQHF. The V gene is TRBV4-3, the J gene TRBJ1-5, with TRBD1 as a possible D gene (5 bases). Germline V gene data show CDR1 as LGHNA and CDR2 as YSLEER. V lost 0 bases and J 7 bases, leaving 13 bases between the germline ends. The CDR3 length is 15 residues.

The gene calls are TRBV5-1 and TRBJ1-2; 7 bases line up with TRBD1. The V gene's germline CDR1 is SGHRS and CDR2 YFSETQ. This CDR3 contains 15 residues. J lost 6 bases, V lost 4 bases, and 12 bases had no gene match. CDR3 DNA: TGCGCCAGCAGCGAGTCCCCCGAGACAGGGAATGGCTACACCTTC. This gives the protein CASSESPETGNGYTF.

CDR3: CASSLTRWAAYSNQPQHF. As DNA, the CDR3 is TGTGCCAGCAGCCTTACCCGTTGGGCCGCGTATAGCAATCAGCCCCAGCATTTT. V and J are TRBV28 and TRBJ1-5; unclear D gene. The germline CDR1 and CDR2 sequences are MDHEN and SYDVKM. The CDR3 is 18 amino acids. V lost 6 bases and J 0 bases, leaving 21 bases between the germline ends. Full variable domain (rest looked up from reference TRBV28 and TRBJ1-5): DVKVTQSSRYLVKRTGEKVFLECVQDMDHENMFWYRQDPGLGLRLIYFSYDVKMKEKGDIPEGYSVSREKKERFSLILESASTNQTSMYLCASSLTRWAAYSNQPQHFGDGTRLSIL.

V usage is TRBV3-1 (or the pseudogene TRBV3-2) and J usage is TRBJ2-7; 11 bases align to TRBD1. The CDR3 is made up of 15 amino acids. CDR1 is LGHDT and CDR2 is YNNKEL in the germline V gene (reference sequence). V was pared by 3 bases and J by 3 bases, with 4 bases of the junction left unmatched. The CDR3 region has the DNA TGTGCCAGCAGCCATTGGGGACAGGGGGGCTACGAGCAGTACTTC. This codes for CASSHWGQGGYEQYF.

The V call is TRBV6-5, the J call TRBJ1-6; 8 nucleotides line up with TRBD1. Looked up from germline, CDR1 is MNHEY and CDR2 is SVGAGI. This CDR3 contains 15 residues. Losses at the gene ends were 6 bases for V and 5 bases for J; bases not matched to a gene: 6. Here the CDR3 DNA reads TGTGCCAGCAGAGACAGGGGCAATCATAATTCACCCCTCCACTTT. Amino acid sequence: CASRDRGNHNSPLHF.

V usage is TRBV24-1 and J usage is TRBJ1-2, with TRBD1 identical over 8 bases. CDR1 is KGHDR, CDR2 SFDVKD, per germline. With 5 bases clipped from V and 3 bases from J, the junction kept 7 bases outside the gene matches. The CDR3 is 15 amino acids. In DNA form, the CDR3 reads TGTGCCACCAGTGCTTCGGACAGGGACTACTATGGCTACACCTTC. Its translation: CATSASDRDYYGYTF.

The chain links TRBV5-6 to TRBJ2-7, with a weak D call TRBD1 (6 bases). The ends were cut back, 4 bases at V and 6 bases at J, with 8 bases in the middle. The CDR3 runs to 11 residues. Per the germline V gene, CDR1 is SGHDT and CDR2 is YYEEEE. The CDR3 nucleotides are TGTGCCAGCAGCATACAGGGCGAGCAGTACTTC. This encodes CASSIQGEQYF.

J is TRBJ1-4 and V is TRBV15, with D possibly TRBD1 on 5 matching bases. CDR3 size: 16 residues. The V and J ends lost 1 base and 5 bases respectively, with 14 bases between them. The V gene's germline CDR1 is LNHNV and CDR2 YYDKDF (reference sequence). The CDR3 spells CATSRAPRDQNEKLFF. Written as DNA, the CDR3 is TGTGCCACCAGCAGAGCCCCCAGGGATCAAAATGAAAAACTGTTTTTT.

The chain combines TRBV7-9 with TRBJ2-7; possible D gene TRBD2, 7 bases. The germline V gene has CDR1 SEHNR and CDR2 FQNEAQ (reference sequence). This CDR3 has 14 residues. V gave up 5 bases and J gave up 4 bases, with 15 bases separating them. The CDR3 region has the DNA TGTGCCAGCAGCCCAAGGGGGGGAGGATACGAGCAGTACTTC. Translating gives CASSPRGGGYEQYF.

This chain joins TRBV4-3 and TRBJ2-3, with D possibly TRBD2 on 6 matching bases. The CDR3 consists of 18 residues. Germline loops: CDR1 LGHNA, CDR2 YSLEER. Between the trimmed V and J ends, which lost 0 bases and 5 bases, there was a span of 21 bases. CDR3 coding DNA: TGCGCCAGCAGCCAAGAAGGTTTGGGGGGACTCTCAAGAGATACGCAGTATTTT. Amino acids: CASSQEGLGGLSRDTQYF.

The V gene is TRBV4-2, the J gene TRBJ1-5; no definite D call. With 0 bases removed from V and 7 bases from J, the gap between germline ends came to 13 bases. Germline CDR1 is LGHNA and CDR2 is YNFKEQ. CDR3 length equals 15 residues. The CDR3: CASSQDLARGQPQHF. The CDR3 region has the DNA TGTGCCAGCAGCCAAGACCTCGCACGGGGACAGCCCCAGCATTTT.